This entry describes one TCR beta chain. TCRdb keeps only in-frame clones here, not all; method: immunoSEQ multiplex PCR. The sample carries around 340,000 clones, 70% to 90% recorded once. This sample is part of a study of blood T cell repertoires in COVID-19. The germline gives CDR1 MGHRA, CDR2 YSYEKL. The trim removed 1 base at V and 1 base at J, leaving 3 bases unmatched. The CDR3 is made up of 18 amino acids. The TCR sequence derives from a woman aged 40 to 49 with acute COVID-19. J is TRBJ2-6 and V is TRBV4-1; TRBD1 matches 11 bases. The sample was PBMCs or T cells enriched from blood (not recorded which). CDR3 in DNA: TGCGCCAGCAGCCAAGCTGGACAGGGGGCGTCTGGGGCCAACGTCCTGACTTTC. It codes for CASSQAGQGASGANVLTF.